The T cell receptor (beta chain) described here comes from a study of shared clonotypes between healthy human individuals. Trimming stripped 1 base from V and 1 base from J, with 10 bases between. From germline, CDR1 is SEHNR and CDR2 FQNEAQ (reference sequence). This CDR3 has 16 residues. Profiled with immunoSEQ multiplex PCR; TCRdb holds only in-frame clones, not every one. The sample lists about 2 million clones, 90% to 95% occurring once. The TCR was taken from a man between 18 and 29 years old in good health. The chain recombines TRBV7-9 with TRBJ1-4; possible D gene TRBD1, 6 bases. Specimen: naive CD4+ T cells sorted from blood. Sample subset: CD45RA+ positively selected. CDR3 nucleotide sequence: TGTGCCAGCAGCTTAGACGTGGACAGAACTAATGAAAAACTGTTTTTT. It yields the protein CASSLDVDRTNEKLFF.